The rows below give T cell receptor beta chains drawn from one sample of a study of T cells in Graves' hyperthyroidism and ophthalmopathy. TCRdb itself ran the multiplex PCR reads through MiXCR, one entry per CDR3 protein. The table records under 550,000 distinct CDR3 sequences, about 20% of them present only once. The material sequenced was blood. The receptors derive from a middle-aged man with Graves' ophthalmopathy. Each CDR3 is given with its conserved first and last residue. A D gene is named only where the DNA matches it firmly. A clone size is listed for some rows: how often the clone was seen (once, few, many), or a class if it is expanded.

j_call d_call clone_size v_call cdr3_aa cdr3_nt
TRBJ2-7 - few TRBV5-1 CASSSKSSNSYEQYF TGCGCCAGCAGCTCTAAGTCTAGCAACTCCTACGAGCAGTACTTC
TRBJ2-1 - many TRBV12-5 CASGTGQPSSYNEQFF TGTGCTAGTGGTACCGGACAGCCAAGCTCCTACAATGAGCAGTTCTTC
TRBJ2-5 - few TRBV5-1 CASSMGSGGETQYF TGCGCCAGCAGCATGGGATCCGGAGGAGAGACCCAGTACTTC
TRBJ1-5 - few TRBV20-1 CSAYPDFGQPQHF TGCAGTGCTTACCCCGACTTCGGTCAGCCCCAGCATTTT
TRBJ2-7 - few TRBV25-1 CASRDGIAYEQYF TGTGCCAGCAGGGACGGGATCGCCTACGAGCAGTACTTC
TRBJ2-7 - few TRBV27 CASSVSGVTYEQYF TGTGCCAGCAGCGTATCAGGGGTTACCTACGAGCAGTACTTC
TRBJ1-6 - many TRBV10-3 CAISERILNSPLHF TGTGCCATCAGTGAGCGGATCCTTAATTCACCCCTCCACTTT
TRBJ2-1 - many TRBV11-1 CASSLARAGKGNEQFF TGTGCCAGCAGCTTAGCCCGCGCGGGAAAGGGCAATGAGCAGTTCTTC
TRBJ2-3 - few TRBV20-1 CSARGPRTSTQYF TGCAGTGCTAGGGGACCACGCACAAGTACGCAGTATTTT
TRBJ1-1 - - TRBV12-3/TRBV12-4 CASCVKINTEAFF TGTGCCAGCTGCGTTAAGATAAACACTGAAGCTTTCTTT
TRBJ1-1 - few TRBV6-1 CASSATEYTEAFF TGTGCCAGCAGTGCTACAGAGTACACTGAAGCTTTCTTT
TRBJ2-7 TRBD2 - TRBV7-8 CASSHQGRGGGAAYEQYF TGTGCCAGCTCCCACCAGGGTCGGGGCGGGGGGGCCGCCTACGAGCAGTACTTC
TRBJ2-4 - - TRBV5-1 CASSLNYYGQGGGKNIQYF TGCGCCAGCAGCTTGAATTACTATGGGCAGGGTGGAGGCAAAAACATTCAGTACTTC
TRBJ2-6 - - TRBV12-3/TRBV12-4 CASSLAGGSGGANVLTF TGTGCCAGCAGTTTGGCAGGGGGGAGCGGAGGGGCCAACGTCCTGACTTTC
TRBJ1-1 - - TRBV29-1 CSVEEETKAFF TGCAGCGTTGAAGAGGAAACGAAAGCTTTCTTT
TRBJ1-6 - few TRBV30 CAWAPPTARGSPLHF TGTGCCTGGGCCCCCCCCACAGCGAGGGGTTCACCCCTCCACTTT
TRBJ2-7 - few TRBV6-1 CASSIQGGAYEQYF TGTGCCAGCAGTATTCAAGGGGGGGCCTACGAGCAGTACTTC
TRBJ2-2 TRBD1 few TRBV5-1 CASSYRTGANTGELFF TGCGCCAGCAGTTATCGGACAGGGGCGAACACCGGGGAGCTGTTTTTT
TRBJ1-1 TRBD1 many TRBV3-1 CASSPQGGNTEAFF TGTGCCAGCAGCCCACAGGGGGGGAACACTGAAGCTTTCTTT
TRBJ2-6 - - TRBV5-7 CASTRKGSGANVLTF TGTGCCAGCACCCGCAAGGGGTCTGGGGCCAACGTCCTGACTTTC
TRBJ1-1 TRBD1 many TRBV13 CASSCGTGEIYTEAFF TGTGCCAGCAGCTGTGGGACAGGGGAAATCTACACTGAAGCTTTCTTT
TRBJ2-7 TRBD1 - TRBV7-2 CASSLEFGTGREQYF TGTGCCAGCAGCTTAGAGTTCGGGACAGGGAGGGAGCAGTACTTC
TRBJ2-1 - - TRBV7-3 CASSLSSGSNQFF TGTGCCAGCAGCTTAAGTTCCGGGAGTAATCAGTTCTTC
TRBJ1-2 - - TRBV19 CASSSQGHTNYGYTF TGTGCCAGTAGTTCACAAGGACACACAAACTATGGCTACACCTTC
TRBJ2-2 TRBD2 - TRBV7-9 CASSSPGLVITGELFF TGTGCCAGCAGCTCCCCAGGACTAGTGATTACCGGGGAGCTGTTTTTT
TRBJ1-4 - few TRBV3-1 CASSQDVSPGEKLFF TGTGCCAGCAGCCAAGACGTCTCCCCTGGGGAAAAACTGTTTTTT
TRBJ2-1 - many TRBV7-2 CASSLALGGVGEQFF TGTGCCAGCAGCTTAGCCCTCGGAGGGGTAGGTGAGCAGTTCTTC
TRBJ2-1 TRBD1 few TRBV7-2 CASSSGQGGNEQFF TGTGCCAGCAGCTCTGGACAGGGAGGCAATGAGCAGTTCTTC
TRBJ2-7 - many TRBV20-1 CSAREQITYEQYF TGCAGTGCCAGGGAGCAGATTACCTACGAGCAGTACTTC
TRBJ2-7 - few TRBV4-3 CASSQDVLSYEQYF TGCGCCAGCAGCCAAGATGTCCTCTCCTACGAGCAGTACTTC
TRBJ2-3 TRBD1 many TRBV5-1 CASSPGGGTDTQYF TGTGCCAGCAGCCCAGGGGGCGGGACAGATACGCAGTATTTT
TRBJ2-7 - few TRBV28 CASSLTQTSYEQYF TGTGCCAGCAGTTTAACCCAGACCTCCTACGAGCAGTACTTC
TRBJ1-5 - many TRBV19 CASSMGGTEPQHF TGTGCCAGTAGTATGGGGGGGACGGAGCCCCAGCATTTT
TRBJ2-3 TRBD2 many TRBV27 CASTCWSGRCTDTQYF TGTGCCAGCACTTGCTGGAGCGGGAGATGCACAGATACGCAGTATTTT
TRBJ2-7 - - TRBV20-1 CSARDRWGSGDTYEQYF TGCAGTGCTAGAGATCGGTGGGGTAGCGGTGATACGTACGAGCAGTACTTC
TRBJ2-1 - few TRBV5-1 CASSFADLRNEQFF TGCGCCAGCAGCTTCGCGGACCTACGCAATGAGCAGTTCTTC
TRBJ1-5 - few TRBV10-3 CAISLGGTAQPQHF TGTGCCATCAGCCTTGGGGGGACTGCTCAGCCCCAGCATTTT
TRBJ1-2 - - TRBV20-1 CSASQATNYGYTF TGCAGTGCTAGTCAGGCCACTAACTATGGCTACACCTTC
TRBJ2-7 TRBD2 few TRBV2 CVSRTGLADSYEQYF TGTGTCAGCAGAACAGGACTAGCCGATTCCTACGAGCAGTACTTC